This T cell receptor (beta chain) was recovered during a study of PD-1 blockade in classical Hodgkin lymphoma. Study findings and constraints: Possibly reflecting disease activity or prior therapy, repertoire differences have causes that remain undefined.

CDR1 SEHNR and CDR2 FQNEAQ come from the germline V gene (reference sequence). The V segment lost 3 bases and the J segment 9 bases; nucleotides outside the gene matches: 7. There are 15 residues in the CDR3. Libraries were prepared by immunoSEQ multiplex PCR; TCRdb keeps only in-frame clonotypes and omits some of them. The table includes about 36,000 clones, around 89% detected once. Concerning this clone: Its antigen is still unknown.

Time point meaning: newly diagnosed, previously untreated cHL patient sample. Purification of CD4+ T cells from thawed PBMCs was achieved by magnetic negative selection. The V call is TRBV7-9, the J call TRBJ1-6; 8 bases fit TRBD1. Input material: CD4+ T cells from blood. The receptor was derived from a human donor with classical Hodgkin lymphoma. The CDR3 protein is CASSFGQGALSPLHF. In nucleotides, the CDR3 is TGTGCCAGCAGCTTCGGACAGGGCGCCCTTTCACCCCTCCACTTT.